Below, one T cell receptor (beta chain) is given with its context. Its specificity is unknown. CDR1 DFQATT and CDR2 SNEGSKA come from the germline V gene (reference sequence). The germline V and J ends were trimmed by 0 bases and 0 bases, with 7 bases remaining between them. This CDR3 comprises 14 residues. The sample belongs to a study of post-analysis software for immune sequencing data. The library was made from cDNA and included unique molecular identifiers. TCRdb redid the calling of the PCR reads with MiXCR, one entry per CDR3 protein. The sample holds roughly 410,000 distinct CDR3 sequences, about a third seen once. Study-wide results and limits: Compared with controls, patients showed significantly lower normalized Chao1 diversity. The study found TRBV5-6, TRBV5-1 and TRBV20-1 among about 5 TRBV segments more frequent in patients than controls.

The receptor was derived from a girl aged 10 to 17 with multiple sclerosis. The material sequenced was blood. The chain uses TRBV20-1 and TRBJ2-3; D gene uncertain. CDR3 in amino acids: CSAREKTSTDTQYF. The CDR3 DNA follows: TGCAGTGCTAGAGAAAAGACTAGCACAGATACGCAGTATTTT.